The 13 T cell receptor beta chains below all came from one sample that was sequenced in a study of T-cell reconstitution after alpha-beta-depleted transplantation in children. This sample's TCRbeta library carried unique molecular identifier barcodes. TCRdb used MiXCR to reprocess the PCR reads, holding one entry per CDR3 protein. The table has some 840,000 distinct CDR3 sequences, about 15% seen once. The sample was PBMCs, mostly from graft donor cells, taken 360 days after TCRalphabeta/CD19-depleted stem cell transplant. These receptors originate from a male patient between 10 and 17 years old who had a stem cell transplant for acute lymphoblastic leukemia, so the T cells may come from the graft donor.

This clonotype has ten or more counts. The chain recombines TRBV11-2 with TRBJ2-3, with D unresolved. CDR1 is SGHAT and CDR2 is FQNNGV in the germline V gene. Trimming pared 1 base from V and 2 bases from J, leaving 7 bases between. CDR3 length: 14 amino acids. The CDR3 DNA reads TGTGCCAGCAGCTTAGTGGGTCCCACAGATACGCAGTATTTT. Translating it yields CASSLVGPTDTQYF.

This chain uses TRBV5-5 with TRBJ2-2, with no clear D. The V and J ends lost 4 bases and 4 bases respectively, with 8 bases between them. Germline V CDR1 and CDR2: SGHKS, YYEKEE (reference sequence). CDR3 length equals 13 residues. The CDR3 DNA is TGTGCCAGCAGCCCCGCGGTCACCGGGGAGCTGTTTTTT. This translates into CASSPAVTGELFF.

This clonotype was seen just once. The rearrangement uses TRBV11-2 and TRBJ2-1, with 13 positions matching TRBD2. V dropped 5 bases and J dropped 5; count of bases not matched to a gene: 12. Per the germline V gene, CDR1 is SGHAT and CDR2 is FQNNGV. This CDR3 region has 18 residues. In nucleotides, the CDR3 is TGTGCCAGCAGCAGGCAGACTTCGGGACTAGCGGGGCACAATGAGCAGTTCTTC. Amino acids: CASSRQTSGLAGHNEQFF.

The chain's CDR3 is CASSTPGLAADNEQFF. DNA for the CDR3: TGTGCCAGCAGCACTCCGGGACTAGCGGCCGACAATGAGCAGTTCTTC. The chain combines TRBV7-8 with TRBJ2-1; 11 positions agree with TRBD2. Germline CDR1 reads SGHVS; CDR2 reads FQNEAQ. J was trimmed by 5 bases and V by 5 bases; bases with no gene match: 8. The length of the CDR3 is 16 residues. Together with reference TRBV7-8 and TRBJ2-1, the CDR3 gives the full variable domain: GAGVSQSPRYKVAKRGQDVALRCDPISGHVSLFWYQQALGQGPEFLTYFQNEAQLDKSGLPSDRFFAERPEGSVSTLKIQRTQQEDSAVYLCASSTPGLAADNEQFFGPGTRLTVL.

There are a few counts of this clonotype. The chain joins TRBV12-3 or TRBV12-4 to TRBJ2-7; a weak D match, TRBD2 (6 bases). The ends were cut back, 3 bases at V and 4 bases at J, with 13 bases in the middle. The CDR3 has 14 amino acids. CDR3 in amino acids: CASSLFRAGYEQYF. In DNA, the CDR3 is TGTGCCAGCAGTTTGTTTAGGGCGGGATACGAGCAGTACTTC.

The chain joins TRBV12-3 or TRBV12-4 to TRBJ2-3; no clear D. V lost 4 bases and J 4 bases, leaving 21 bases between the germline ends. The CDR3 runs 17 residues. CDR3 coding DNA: TGTGCCAGCAGTTCCCCAGCCGACTCGGAAGAGGCAGATACGCAGTATTTT. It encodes CASSSPADSEEADTQYF.

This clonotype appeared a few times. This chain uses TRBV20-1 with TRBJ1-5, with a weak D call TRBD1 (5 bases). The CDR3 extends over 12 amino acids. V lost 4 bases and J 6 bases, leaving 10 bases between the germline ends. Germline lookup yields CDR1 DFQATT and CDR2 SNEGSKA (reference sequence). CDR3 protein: CSATPGTQPQHF. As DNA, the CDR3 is TGCAGTGCTACCCCAGGGACTCAGCCCCAGCATTTT.

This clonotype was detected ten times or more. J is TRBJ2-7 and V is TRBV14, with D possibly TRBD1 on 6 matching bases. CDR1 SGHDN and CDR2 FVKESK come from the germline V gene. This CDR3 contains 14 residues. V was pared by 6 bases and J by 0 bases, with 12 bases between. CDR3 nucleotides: TGTGCCAGCAGAAGACAGGTCAACTCCTACGAGCAGTACTTC. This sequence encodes CASRRQVNSYEQYF.

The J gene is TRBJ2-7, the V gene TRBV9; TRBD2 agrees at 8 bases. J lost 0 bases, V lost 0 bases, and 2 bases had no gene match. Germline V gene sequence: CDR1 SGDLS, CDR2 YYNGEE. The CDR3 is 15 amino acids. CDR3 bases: TGTGCCAGCAGCGTAGGGACTAGCCGCTCCTACGAGCAGTACTTC. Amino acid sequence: CASSVGTSRSYEQYF.

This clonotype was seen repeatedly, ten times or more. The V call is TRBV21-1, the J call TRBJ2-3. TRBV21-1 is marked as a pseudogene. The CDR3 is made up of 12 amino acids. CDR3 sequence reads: CASSKVPDTQYF. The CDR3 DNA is TGTGCCAGCAGCAAAGTCCCAGATACGCAGTATTTT.

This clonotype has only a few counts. The CDR3 region has the DNA TGTGCCAGCAGCTTTCGGCAGCTCCAAGAGACCCAGTACTTC. Encoded protein: CASSFRQLQETQYF. This chain uses TRBV13 with TRBJ2-5; D is unresolved. This CDR3 is built from 14 residues. V lost 3 bases to trimming and J lost 1 base, with 9 bases between them. The V gene's germline CDR1 is PRHDT and CDR2 FYEKMQ (reference sequence). Together with reference TRBV13 and TRBJ2-5, the CDR3 gives the full variable domain: AAGVIQSPRHLIKEKRETATLKCYPIPRHDTVYWYQQGPGQDPQFLISFYEKMQSDKGSIPDRFSAQQFSDYHSELNMSSLELGDSALYFCASSFRQLQETQYFGPGTRLLVL.

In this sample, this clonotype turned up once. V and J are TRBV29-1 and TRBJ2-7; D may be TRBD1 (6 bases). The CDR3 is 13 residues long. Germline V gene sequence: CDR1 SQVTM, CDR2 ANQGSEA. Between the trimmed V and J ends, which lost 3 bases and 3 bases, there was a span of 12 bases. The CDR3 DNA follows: TGCAGCGTTGAGGAGACAGGACGCTACGAGCAGTACTTC. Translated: CSVEETGRYEQYF.

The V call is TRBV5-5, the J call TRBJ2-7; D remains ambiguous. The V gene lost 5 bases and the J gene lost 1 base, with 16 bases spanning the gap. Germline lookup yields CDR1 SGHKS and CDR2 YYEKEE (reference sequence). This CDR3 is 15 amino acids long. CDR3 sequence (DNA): TGTGCCAGCAGGGGCAATGCGATAACTTCCTACGAGCAGTACTTC. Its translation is CASRGNAITSYEQYF.